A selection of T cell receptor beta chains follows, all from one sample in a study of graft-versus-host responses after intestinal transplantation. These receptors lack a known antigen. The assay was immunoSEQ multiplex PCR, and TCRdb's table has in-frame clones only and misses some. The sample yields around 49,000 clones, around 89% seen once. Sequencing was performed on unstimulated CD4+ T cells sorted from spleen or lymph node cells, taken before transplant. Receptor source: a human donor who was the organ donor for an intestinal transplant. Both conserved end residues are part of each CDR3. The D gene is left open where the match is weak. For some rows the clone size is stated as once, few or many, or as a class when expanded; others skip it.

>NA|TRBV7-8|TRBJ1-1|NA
CASSPRGRTEAFF
TGTGCCAGCAGCCCCAGGGGAAGGACTGAAGCTTTCTTT
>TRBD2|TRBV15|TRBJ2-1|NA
CATSIGTSGRKNEQFF
TGTGCCACCAGCATTGGGACTAGCGGGAGGAAGAATGAGCAGTTCTTC
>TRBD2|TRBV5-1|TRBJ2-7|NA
CASSLDPGGPGEQYF
TGCGCCAGCAGCTTGGACCCGGGAGGGCCGGGCGAGCAGTACTTC
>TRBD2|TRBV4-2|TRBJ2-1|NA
CASSQDRGVSYNEQFF
TGTGCCAGCAGCCAAGATCGGGGGGTTTCCTACAATGAGCAGTTCTTC
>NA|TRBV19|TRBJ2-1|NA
CASSMDQGNEQFF
TGTGCCAGTAGTATGGACCAGGGAAATGAGCAGTTCTTC
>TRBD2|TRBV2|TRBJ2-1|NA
CASTRDYTSHNEQFF
TGTGCCAGCACCAGGGACTACACTTCCCACAATGAGCAGTTCTTC
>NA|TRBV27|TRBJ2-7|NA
CASRDTGIRTYEQYF
TGTGCCAGCAGGGACACAGGAATCCGTACCTACGAGCAGTACTTC
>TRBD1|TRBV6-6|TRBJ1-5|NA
CATRDRGVSGNQPQHF
TGTGCCACACGGGACAGGGGAGTCTCTGGCAATCAGCCCCAGCATTTT
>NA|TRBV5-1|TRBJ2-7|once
CASSLGAPYEQYF
TGCGCCAGCAGCTTGGGGGCTCCCTACGAGCAGTACTTC
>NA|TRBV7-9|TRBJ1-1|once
CASIRGFMNTEAFF
TGTGCCAGCATACGGGGGTTCATGAACACTGAAGCTTTCTTT
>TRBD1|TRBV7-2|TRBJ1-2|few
CASSLGQGSNGYTF
TGTGCCAGCAGCTTAGGACAGGGGAGTAACGGCTACACCTTC
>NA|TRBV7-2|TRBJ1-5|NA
CASSFEGGQPQHF
TGTGCCAGCAGCTTTGAGGGTGGTCAGCCCCAGCATTTT
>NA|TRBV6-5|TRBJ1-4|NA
CASSYSFFQVNEKLFF
TGTGCCAGCAGTTACTCGTTTTTCCAGGTCAATGAAAAACTGTTTTTT
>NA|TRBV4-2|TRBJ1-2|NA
CASSQEDRGNYGYTF
TGTGCCAGCAGCCAAGAAGACCGGGGTAACTATGGCTACACCTTC
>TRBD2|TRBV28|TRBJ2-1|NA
CASSSPGRGRVFYEQFF
TGTGCCAGCAGTTCCCCGGGGCGCGGGAGGGTATTCTATGAGCAGTTCTTC
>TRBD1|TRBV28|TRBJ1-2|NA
CASSIGDRGRPFNGYTF
TGTGCCAGCAGCATAGGCGACAGGGGGCGCCCCTTTAATGGCTACACCTTC
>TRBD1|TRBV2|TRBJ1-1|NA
CASSENRGGTEAFF
TGTGCCAGCAGTGAAAACAGGGGGGGCACTGAAGCTTTCTTT
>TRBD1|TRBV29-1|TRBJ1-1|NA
CKYPGPGTGKDTEAFF
TGCAAATACCCTGGTCCCGGGACAGGGAAGGACACTGAAGCTTTCTTT
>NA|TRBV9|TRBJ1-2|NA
CASSVGSQGSYGYTF
TGTGCCAGCAGCGTAGGATCACAGGGTAGCTATGGCTACACCTTC